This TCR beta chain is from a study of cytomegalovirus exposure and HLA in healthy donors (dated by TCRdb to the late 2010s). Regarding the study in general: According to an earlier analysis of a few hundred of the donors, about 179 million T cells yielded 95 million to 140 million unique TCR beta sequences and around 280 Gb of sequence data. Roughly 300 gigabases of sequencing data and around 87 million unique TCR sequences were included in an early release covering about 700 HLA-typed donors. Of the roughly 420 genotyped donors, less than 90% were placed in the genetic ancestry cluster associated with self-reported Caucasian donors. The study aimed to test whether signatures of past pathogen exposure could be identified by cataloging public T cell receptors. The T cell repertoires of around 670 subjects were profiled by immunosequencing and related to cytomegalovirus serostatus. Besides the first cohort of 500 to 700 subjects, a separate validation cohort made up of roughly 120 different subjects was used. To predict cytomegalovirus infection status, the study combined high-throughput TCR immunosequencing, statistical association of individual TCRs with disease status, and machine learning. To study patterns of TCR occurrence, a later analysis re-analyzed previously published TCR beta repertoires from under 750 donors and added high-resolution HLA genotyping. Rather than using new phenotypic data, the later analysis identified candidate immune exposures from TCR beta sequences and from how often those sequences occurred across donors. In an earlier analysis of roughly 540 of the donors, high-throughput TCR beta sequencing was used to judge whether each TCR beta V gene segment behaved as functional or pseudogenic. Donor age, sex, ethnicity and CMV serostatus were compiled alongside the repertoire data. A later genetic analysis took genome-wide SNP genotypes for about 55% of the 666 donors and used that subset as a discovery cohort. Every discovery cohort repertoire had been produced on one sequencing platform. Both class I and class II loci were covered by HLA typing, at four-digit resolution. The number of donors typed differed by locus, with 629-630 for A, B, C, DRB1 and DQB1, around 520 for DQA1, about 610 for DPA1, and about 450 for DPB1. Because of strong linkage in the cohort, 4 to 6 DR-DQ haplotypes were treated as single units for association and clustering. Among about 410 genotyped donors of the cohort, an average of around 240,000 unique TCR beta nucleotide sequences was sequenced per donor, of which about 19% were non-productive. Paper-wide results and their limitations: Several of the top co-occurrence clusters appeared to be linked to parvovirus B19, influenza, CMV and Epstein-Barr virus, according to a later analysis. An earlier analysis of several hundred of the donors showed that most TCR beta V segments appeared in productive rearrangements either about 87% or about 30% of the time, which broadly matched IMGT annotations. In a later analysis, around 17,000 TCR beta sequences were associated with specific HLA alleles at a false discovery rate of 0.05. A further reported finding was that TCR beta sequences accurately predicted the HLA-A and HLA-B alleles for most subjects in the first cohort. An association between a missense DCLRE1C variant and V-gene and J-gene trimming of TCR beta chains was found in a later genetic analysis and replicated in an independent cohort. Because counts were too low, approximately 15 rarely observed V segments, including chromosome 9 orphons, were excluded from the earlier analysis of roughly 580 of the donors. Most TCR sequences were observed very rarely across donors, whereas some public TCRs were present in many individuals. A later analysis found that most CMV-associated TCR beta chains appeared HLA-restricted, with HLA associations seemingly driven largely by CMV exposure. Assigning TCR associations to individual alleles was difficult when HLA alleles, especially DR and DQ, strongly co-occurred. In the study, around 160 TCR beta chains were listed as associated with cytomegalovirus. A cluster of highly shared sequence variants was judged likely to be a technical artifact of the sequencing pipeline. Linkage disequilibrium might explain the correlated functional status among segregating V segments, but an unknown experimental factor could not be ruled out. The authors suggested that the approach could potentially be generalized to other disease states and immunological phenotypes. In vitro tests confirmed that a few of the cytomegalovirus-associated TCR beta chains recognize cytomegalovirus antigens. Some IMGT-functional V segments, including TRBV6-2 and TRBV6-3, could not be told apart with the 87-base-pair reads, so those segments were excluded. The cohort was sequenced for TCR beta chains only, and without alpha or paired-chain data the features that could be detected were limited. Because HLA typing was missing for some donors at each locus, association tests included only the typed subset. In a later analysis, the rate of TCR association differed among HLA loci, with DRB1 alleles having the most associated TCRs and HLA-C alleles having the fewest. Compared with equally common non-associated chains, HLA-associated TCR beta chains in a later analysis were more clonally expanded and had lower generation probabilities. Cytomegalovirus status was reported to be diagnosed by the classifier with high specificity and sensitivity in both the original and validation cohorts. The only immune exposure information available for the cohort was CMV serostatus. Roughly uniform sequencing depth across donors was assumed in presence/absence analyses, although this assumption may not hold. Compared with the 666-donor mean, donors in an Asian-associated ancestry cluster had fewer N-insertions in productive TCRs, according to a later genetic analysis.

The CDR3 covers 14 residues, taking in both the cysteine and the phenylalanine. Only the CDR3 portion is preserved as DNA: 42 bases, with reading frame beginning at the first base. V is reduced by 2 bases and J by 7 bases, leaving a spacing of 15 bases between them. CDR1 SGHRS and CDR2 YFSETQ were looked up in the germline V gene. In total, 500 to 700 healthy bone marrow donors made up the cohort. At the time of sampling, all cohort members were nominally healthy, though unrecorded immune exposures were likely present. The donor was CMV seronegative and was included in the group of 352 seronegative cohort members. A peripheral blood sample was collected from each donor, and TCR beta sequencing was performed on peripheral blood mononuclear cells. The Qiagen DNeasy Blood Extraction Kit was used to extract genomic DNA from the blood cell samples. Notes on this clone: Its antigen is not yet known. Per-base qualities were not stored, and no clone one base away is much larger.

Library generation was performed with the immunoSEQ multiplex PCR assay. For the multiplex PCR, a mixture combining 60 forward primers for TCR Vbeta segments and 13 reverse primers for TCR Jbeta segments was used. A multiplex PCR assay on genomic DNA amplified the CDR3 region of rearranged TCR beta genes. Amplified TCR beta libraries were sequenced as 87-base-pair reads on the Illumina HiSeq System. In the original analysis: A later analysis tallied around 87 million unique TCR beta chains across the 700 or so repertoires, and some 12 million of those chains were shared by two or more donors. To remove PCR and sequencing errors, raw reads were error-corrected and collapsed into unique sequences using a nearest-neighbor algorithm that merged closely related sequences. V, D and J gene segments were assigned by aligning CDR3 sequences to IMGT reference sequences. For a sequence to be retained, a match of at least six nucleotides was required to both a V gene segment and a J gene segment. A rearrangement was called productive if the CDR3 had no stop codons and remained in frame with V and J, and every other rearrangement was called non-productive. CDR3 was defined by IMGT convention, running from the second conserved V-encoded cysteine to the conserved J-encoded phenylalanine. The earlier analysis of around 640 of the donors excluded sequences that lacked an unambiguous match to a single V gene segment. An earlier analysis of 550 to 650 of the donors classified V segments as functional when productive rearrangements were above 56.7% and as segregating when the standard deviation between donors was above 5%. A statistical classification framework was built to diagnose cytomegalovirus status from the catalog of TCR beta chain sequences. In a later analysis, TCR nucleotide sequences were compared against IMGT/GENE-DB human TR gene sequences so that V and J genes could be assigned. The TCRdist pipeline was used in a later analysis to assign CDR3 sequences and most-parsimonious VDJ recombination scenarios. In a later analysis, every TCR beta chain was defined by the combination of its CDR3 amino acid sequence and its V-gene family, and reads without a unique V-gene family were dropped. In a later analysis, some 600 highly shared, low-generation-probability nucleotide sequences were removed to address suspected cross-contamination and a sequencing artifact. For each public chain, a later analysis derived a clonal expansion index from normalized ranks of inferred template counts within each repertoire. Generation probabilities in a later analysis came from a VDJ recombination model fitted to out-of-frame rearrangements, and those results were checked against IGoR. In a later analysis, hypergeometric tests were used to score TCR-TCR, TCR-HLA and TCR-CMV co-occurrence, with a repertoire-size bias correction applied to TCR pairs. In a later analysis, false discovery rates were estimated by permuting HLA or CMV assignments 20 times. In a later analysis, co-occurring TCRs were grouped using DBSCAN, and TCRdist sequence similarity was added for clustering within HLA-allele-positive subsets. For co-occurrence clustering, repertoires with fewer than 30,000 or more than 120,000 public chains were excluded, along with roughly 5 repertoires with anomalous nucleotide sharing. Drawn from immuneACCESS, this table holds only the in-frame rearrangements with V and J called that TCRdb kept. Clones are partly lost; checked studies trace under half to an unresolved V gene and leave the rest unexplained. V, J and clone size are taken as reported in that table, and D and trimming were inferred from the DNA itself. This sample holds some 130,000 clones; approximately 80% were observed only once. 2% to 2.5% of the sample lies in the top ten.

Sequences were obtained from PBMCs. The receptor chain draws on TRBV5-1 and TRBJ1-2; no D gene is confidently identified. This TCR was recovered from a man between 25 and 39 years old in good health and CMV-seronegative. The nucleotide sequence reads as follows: TGCGCCAGCAGCTTAATTACAGTGGAATTTGGCTACACCTTC. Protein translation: CASSLITVEFGYTF.